Described below is a single TCR beta chain sequence and its context. Using RNA transcripts as the source, TCR beta CDR3 regions were amplified. Using the HTBI primer set, a first-round RT-PCR was run on the TCR CDR3. TCRdb re-derived calls from the multiplex PCR reads in MiXCR, one entry per CDR3 protein. Of under 650,000 distinct CDR3 sequences listed, roughly 15% are singletons. These data belong to a study of T cells in Graves' hyperthyroidism and ophthalmopathy. Absent ophthalmopathy progression within 18 months defined stable Graves' hyperthyroidism. The CDR3 loop spans 16 amino acids. V lost 5 bases, J lost 0 bases, and 14 bases lay in between. Germline loops: CDR1 SGHNT, CDR2 YENEEA.

The chain links TRBV11-3 to TRBJ1-3, with D possibly being TRBD1 (5 bases). Source material: blood. This sequence was found in a woman in her 30s with Graves' hyperthyroidism. The CDR3 loop is CASSEGTGPSGNTIYF. The CDR3 DNA is TGTGCCAGCAGCGAAGGAACAGGACCCTCTGGAAACACCATATATTTT.